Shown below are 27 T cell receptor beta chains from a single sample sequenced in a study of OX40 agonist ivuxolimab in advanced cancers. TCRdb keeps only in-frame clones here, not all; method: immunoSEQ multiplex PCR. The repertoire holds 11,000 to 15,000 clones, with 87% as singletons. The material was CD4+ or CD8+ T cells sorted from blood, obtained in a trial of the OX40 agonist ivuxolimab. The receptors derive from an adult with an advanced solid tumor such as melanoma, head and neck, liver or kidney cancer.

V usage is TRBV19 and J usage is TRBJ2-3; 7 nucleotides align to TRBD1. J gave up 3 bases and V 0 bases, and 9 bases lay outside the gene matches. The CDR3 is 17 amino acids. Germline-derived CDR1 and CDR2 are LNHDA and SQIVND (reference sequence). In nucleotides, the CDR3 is TGTGCCAGTAGTATAGACAAGACAGGGAGAAGGACAGATACGCAGTATTTT. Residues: CASSIDKTGRRTDTQYF.

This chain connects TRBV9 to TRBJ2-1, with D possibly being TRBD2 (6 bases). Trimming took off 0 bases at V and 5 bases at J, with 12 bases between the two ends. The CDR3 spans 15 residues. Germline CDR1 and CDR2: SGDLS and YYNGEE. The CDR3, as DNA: TGTGCCAGCAGCGTAGGGGGGGTGCTCAACAATGAGCAGTTCTTC. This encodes CASSVGGVLNNEQFF.

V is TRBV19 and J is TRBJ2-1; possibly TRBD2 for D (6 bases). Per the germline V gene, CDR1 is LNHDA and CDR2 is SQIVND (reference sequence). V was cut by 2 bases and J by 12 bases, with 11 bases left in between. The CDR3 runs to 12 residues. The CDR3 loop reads CASSITAGMQFF. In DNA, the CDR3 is TGTGCCAGTAGTATAACCGCGGGAATGCAGTTCTTC.

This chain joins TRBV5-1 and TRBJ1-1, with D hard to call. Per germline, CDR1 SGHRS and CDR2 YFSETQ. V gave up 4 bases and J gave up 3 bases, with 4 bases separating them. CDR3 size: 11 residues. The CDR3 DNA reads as TGCGCCAGCAGCCGAGACACTGAAGCTTTCTTT. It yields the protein CASSRDTEAFF.

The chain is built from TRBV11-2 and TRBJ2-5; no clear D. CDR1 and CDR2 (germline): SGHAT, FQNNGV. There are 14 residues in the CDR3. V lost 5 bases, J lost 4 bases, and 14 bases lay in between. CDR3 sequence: CASSPTVGGETQYF. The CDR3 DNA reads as TGTGCCAGCAGCCCAACAGTGGGTGGAGAGACCCAGTACTTC.

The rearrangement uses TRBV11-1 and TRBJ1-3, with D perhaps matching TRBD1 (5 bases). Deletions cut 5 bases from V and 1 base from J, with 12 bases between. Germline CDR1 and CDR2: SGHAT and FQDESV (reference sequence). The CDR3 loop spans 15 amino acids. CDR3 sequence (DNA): TGTGCCAGCAGCCCTCCAGGGATTTCTGGAAACACCATATATTTT. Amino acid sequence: CASSPPGISGNTIYF.

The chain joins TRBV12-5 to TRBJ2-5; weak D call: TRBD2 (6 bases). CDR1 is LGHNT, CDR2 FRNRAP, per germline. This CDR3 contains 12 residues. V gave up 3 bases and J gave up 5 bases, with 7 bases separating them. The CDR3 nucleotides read TGTGCTAGTGGTTTTGGGGGGGAGACCCAGTACTTC. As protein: CASGFGGETQYF. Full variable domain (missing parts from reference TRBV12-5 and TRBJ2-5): DARVTQTPRHKVTEMGQEVTMRCQPILGHNTVFWYRQTMMQGLELLAYFRNRAPLDDSGMPKDRFSAEMPDATLATLKIQPSEPRDSAVYFCASGFGGETQYFGPGTRLLVL.

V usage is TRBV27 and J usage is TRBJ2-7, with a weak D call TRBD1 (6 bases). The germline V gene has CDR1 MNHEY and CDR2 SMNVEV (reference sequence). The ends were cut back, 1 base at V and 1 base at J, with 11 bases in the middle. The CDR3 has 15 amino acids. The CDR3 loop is CASSLLQGSSYEQYF. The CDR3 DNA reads TGTGCCAGCAGTTTATTGCAGGGGTCATCCTACGAGCAGTACTTC.

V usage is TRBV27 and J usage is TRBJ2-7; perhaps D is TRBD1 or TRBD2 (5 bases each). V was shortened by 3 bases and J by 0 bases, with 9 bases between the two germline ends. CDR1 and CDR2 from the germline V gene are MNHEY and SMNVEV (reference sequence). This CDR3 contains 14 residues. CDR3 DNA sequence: TGTGCCAGCAGTTTCCTGGGGGACTCCTACGAGCAGTACTTC. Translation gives CASSFLGDSYEQYF.

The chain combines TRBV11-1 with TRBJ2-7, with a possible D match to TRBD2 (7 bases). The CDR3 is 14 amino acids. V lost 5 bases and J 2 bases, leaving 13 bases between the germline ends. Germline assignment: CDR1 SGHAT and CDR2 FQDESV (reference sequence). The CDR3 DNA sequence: TGTGCCAGCAGCCAAGACGGGGGGCCCTACGAGCAGTACTTC. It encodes CASSQDGGPYEQYF.

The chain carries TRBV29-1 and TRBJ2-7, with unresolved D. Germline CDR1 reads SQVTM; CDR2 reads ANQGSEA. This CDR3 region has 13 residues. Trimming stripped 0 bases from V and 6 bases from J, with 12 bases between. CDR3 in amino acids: CSVEEGTAREQYF. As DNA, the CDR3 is TGCAGCGTTGAAGAGGGAACAGCCCGCGAGCAGTACTTC.

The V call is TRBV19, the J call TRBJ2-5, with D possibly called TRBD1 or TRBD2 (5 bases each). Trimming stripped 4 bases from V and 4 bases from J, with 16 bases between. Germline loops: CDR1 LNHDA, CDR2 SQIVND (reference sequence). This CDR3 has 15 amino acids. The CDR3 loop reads CASSTSGGPLETQYF. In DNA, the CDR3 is TGTGCCAGTAGTACCTCTGGGGGACCTCTAGAGACCCAGTACTTC.

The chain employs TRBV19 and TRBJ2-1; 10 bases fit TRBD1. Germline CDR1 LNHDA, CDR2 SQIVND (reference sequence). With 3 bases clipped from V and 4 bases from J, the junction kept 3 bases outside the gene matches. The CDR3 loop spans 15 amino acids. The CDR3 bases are TGTGCCAGTAGTATCATGGGACAGGGGTACAATGAGCAGTTCTTC. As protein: CASSIMGQGYNEQFF.

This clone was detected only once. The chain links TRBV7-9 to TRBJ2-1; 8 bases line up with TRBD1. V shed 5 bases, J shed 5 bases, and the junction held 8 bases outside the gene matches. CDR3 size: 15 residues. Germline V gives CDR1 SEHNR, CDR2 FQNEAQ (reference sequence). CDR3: CASSLGQAANNEQFF. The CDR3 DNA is TGTGCCAGCAGCCTGGGACAGGCGGCGAACAATGAGCAGTTCTTC.

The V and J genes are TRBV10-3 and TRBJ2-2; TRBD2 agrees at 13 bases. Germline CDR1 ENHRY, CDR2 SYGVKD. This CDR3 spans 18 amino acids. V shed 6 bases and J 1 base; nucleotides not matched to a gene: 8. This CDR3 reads CAIRAGTSGTVNTGELFF. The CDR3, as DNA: TGTGCCATCAGGGCCGGGACTAGCGGGACAGTGAACACCGGGGAGCTGTTTTTT.

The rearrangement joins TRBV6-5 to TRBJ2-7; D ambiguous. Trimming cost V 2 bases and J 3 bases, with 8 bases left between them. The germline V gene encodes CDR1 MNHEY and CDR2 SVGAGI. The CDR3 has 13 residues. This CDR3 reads CASSYVGGYEQYF. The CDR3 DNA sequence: TGTGCCAGCAGTTACGTGGGTGGCTACGAGCAGTACTTC.

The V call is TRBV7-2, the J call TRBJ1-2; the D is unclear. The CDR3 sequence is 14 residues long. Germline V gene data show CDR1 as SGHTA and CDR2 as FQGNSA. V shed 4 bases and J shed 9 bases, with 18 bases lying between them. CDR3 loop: CASSYRRSTRSYTF. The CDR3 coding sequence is TGTGCCAGCAGCTATCGACGGAGTACTAGAAGCTACACCTTC.

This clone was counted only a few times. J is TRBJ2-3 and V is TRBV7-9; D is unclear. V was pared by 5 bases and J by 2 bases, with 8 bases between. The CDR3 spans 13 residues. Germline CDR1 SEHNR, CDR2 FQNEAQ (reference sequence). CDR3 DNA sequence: TGTGCCAGCAGCCCTACGCACACAGATACGCAGTATTTT. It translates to CASSPTHTDTQYF.

CDR3 in DNA: TGCGCCAGCAGCCAAGCCCTGACAGGGGGCGGTGAAAAACTGTTTTTT. It codes for CASSQALTGGGEKLFF. The rearrangement uses TRBV4-1 and TRBJ1-4, with 10 bases that match TRBD1. The CDR3 has 16 residues. Losses at the gene ends were 1 base for V and 7 bases for J; bases not matched to a gene: 6. CDR1 and CDR2 (germline): MGHRA, YSYEKL.

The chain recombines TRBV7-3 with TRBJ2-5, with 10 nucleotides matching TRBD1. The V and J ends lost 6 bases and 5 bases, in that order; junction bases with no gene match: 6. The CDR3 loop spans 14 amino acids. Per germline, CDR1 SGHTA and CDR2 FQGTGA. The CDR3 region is CASRDGQGDETQYF. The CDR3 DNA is TGTGCCAGCAGAGACGGACAGGGGGATGAGACCCAGTACTTC.

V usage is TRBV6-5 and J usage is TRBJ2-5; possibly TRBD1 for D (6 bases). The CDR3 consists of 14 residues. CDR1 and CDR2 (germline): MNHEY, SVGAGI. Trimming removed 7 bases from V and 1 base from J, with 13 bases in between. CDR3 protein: CASKITGLQETQYF. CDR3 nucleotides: TGTGCCAGCAAAATAACAGGGCTCCAAGAGACCCAGTACTTC.

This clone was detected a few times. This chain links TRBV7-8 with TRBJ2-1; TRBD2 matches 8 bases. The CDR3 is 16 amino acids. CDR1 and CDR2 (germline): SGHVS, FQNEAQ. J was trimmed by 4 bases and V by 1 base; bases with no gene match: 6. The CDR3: CASSLVGRGEYNEQFF. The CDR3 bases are TGTGCCAGCAGCTTAGTGGGGCGGGGGGAATACAATGAGCAGTTCTTC.

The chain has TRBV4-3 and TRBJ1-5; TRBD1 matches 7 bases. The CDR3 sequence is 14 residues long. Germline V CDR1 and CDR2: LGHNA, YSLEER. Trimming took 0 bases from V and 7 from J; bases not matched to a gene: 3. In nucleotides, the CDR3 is TGCGCCAGCAGCCAAGAAGGGGGCGGGCAGCCCCAGCATTTT. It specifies CASSQEGGGQPQHF.

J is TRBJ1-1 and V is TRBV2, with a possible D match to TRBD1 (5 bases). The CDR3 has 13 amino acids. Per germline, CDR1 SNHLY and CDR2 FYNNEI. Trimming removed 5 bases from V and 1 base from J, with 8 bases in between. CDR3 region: CASSFQGNTEAFF. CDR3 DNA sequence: TGTGCCAGCAGTTTCCAGGGGAACACTGAAGCTTTCTTT.

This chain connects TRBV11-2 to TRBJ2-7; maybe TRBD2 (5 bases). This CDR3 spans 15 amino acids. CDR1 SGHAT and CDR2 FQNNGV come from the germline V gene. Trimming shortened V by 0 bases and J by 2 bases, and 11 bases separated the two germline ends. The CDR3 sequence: CASSLDPGSTYEQYF. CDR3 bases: TGTGCCAGCAGCTTAGATCCGGGAAGTACCTACGAGCAGTACTTC.

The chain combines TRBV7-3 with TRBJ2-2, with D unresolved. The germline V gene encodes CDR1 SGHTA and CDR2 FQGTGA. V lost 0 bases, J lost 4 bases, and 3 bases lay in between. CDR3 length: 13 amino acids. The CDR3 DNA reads TGTGCCAGCAGCTTAACCCCCACCGGGGAGCTGTTTTTT. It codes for CASSLTPTGELFF.

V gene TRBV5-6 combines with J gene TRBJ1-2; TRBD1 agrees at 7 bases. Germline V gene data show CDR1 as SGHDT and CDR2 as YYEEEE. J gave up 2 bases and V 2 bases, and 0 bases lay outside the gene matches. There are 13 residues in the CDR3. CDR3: CASSLQGNYGYTF. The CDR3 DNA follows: TGTGCCAGCAGCTTACAGGGGAACTATGGCTACACCTTC.